A selection of T cell receptor beta chains follows, all from one sample in a study of shared clonotypes between healthy human individuals. Here immunoSEQ multiplex PCR was the method, and the copy in TCRdb shows in-frame clones only, minus some. The repertoire holds over 400,000 clones, with 81% as singletons. The sequencing sample was made of PBMCs. The receptor source for this set is a woman in her thirties or forties in good health. Some clones in this sample may be carry-over from other donors' samples. CDR3s include the opening cysteine and the closing phenylalanine or tryptophan. Fields, in order: CDR3 DNA, CDR3 protein, D gene, V gene, clone size, J gene. D genes are given only for firm matches. A row's size may be missing; if present it is once, few, many or a size class.

CDR3 DNA: TGTGCCAGCAGTTCCGGGACAGCTAACTATGGCTACACCTTC; CDR3 protein: CASSSGTANYGYTF; D gene: TRBD1; V gene: TRBV6-5; clone size: NA; J gene: TRBJ1-2
CDR3 DNA: TGTGCCACCAGTGATGGGAGGGGGGGTTCCTACGAGCAGTACTTC; CDR3 protein: CATSDGRGGSYEQYF; D gene: NA; V gene: TRBV10-3; clone size: NA; J gene: TRBJ2-7
CDR3 DNA: TGTGCCAGCAGCGCACAGGGGGCCAACGTCCTGACTTTC; CDR3 protein: CASSAQGANVLTF; D gene: NA; V gene: TRBV7-2; clone size: NA; J gene: TRBJ2-6
CDR3 DNA: TGTGCCAGCAGCTCGTTGGGGGAGGGGAGGAGTGGTGGCTACACCTTC; CDR3 protein: CASSSLGEGRSGGYTF; D gene: NA; V gene: TRBV7-2; clone size: few; J gene: TRBJ1-2
CDR3 DNA: TGCGCCAGCAGCGACTACCGGAATGAGCAGTTCTTC; CDR3 protein: CASSDYRNEQFF; D gene: NA; V gene: TRBV4-1; clone size: NA; J gene: TRBJ2-1
CDR3 DNA: TGTGCAAGTCGCCCTGACGTGGAAGAGACCCAGTACTTC; CDR3 protein: CASRPDVEETQYF; D gene: NA; V gene: TRBV12-2; clone size: NA; J gene: TRBJ2-5
CDR3 DNA: TGTGCCAGCAGCTCAGGACAGAGGAATGAAAAACTGTTTTTT; CDR3 protein: CASSSGQRNEKLFF; D gene: NA; V gene: TRBV7-3; clone size: NA; J gene: TRBJ1-4
CDR3 DNA: TGCGCCAGCAGCTTGGATCTGGCAGCGGGGAGCTACGAGCAGTACTTC; CDR3 protein: CASSLDLAAGSYEQYF; D gene: TRBD2; V gene: TRBV5-1; clone size: NA; J gene: TRBJ2-7
CDR3 DNA: TGTGCTAGCAGCCCATGGACAGGAAAGATGAACACTGAAGCTTTCTTT; CDR3 protein: CASSPWTGKMNTEAFF; D gene: TRBD1; V gene: TRBV7-7; clone size: few; J gene: TRBJ1-1
CDR3 DNA: TGTGCCTGGAGTAAGACAGAACAAGAGACCCAGTACTTC; CDR3 protein: CAWSKTEQETQYF; D gene: NA; V gene: TRBV30; clone size: NA; J gene: TRBJ2-5
CDR3 DNA: TGCGCCAGCAGCCTGTACCCGGGACAGGGGAGCACAGATACGCAGTATTTT; CDR3 protein: CASSLYPGQGSTDTQYF; D gene: TRBD1; V gene: TRBV5-1; clone size: few; J gene: TRBJ2-3
CDR3 DNA: TGTGCCAGCAGCTTTGTAGCACAGGGCACCAATCAGCCCCAGCATTTT; CDR3 protein: CASSFVAQGTNQPQHF; D gene: NA; V gene: TRBV5-5; clone size: many; J gene: TRBJ1-5
CDR3 DNA: TGCAGCGTTGATAGGGGCAGGGGGGGCGGTCCCCACGAGCAGTACTTC; CDR3 protein: CSVDRGRGGGPHEQYF; D gene: NA; V gene: TRBV29-1; clone size: NA; J gene: TRBJ2-7
CDR3 DNA: TGTGCCAGCAGCGTAGGTGAAAATCAGCCCCAGCATTTT; CDR3 protein: CASSVGENQPQHF; D gene: NA; V gene: TRBV9; clone size: NA; J gene: TRBJ1-5
CDR3 DNA: TGCGCCAGCAGCTTGGGGGACAGGGGGCTCGGAACTGAAGCTTTCTTT; CDR3 protein: CASSLGDRGLGTEAFF; D gene: TRBD1; V gene: TRBV5-1; clone size: NA; J gene: TRBJ1-1
CDR3 DNA: TGTGCCAGCAGTGAAGCGCGGGCACAGAACACCGGGGAGCTGTTTTTT; CDR3 protein: CASSEARAQNTGELFF; D gene: NA; V gene: TRBV2; clone size: NA; J gene: TRBJ2-2
CDR3 DNA: TGTGCCAGCAGCTTGACCGGACTAACAACCGGGGAGCTGTTTTTT; CDR3 protein: CASSLTGLTTGELFF; D gene: NA; V gene: TRBV11-3; clone size: NA; J gene: TRBJ2-2
CDR3 DNA: TGCAGTGCTAGAGATTGGGAGACCCAGTACTTC; CDR3 protein: CSARDWETQYF; D gene: NA; V gene: TRBV20-1; clone size: NA; J gene: TRBJ2-5
CDR3 DNA: TGCGCCAGCAGCTTGGCGGGGAGGGAGCAGTACTTC; CDR3 protein: CASSLAGREQYF; D gene: NA; V gene: TRBV5-1; clone size: NA; J gene: TRBJ2-7
CDR3 DNA: TGCAGCGCCGGACCCATTTGGGGGGCCCGCACAGATACGCAGTATTTT; CDR3 protein: CSAGPIWGARTDTQYF; D gene: NA; V gene: TRBV29-1; clone size: NA; J gene: TRBJ2-3
CDR3 DNA: TGTGCCAGCAGCAAGGACAGGGTTTCCTACGAGCAGTACTTC; CDR3 protein: CASSKDRVSYEQYF; D gene: TRBD1; V gene: TRBV5-4; clone size: NA; J gene: TRBJ2-7
CDR3 DNA: TGCAGTGCTACTCTGGAAGTTGGCTACACCTTC; CDR3 protein: CSATLEVGYTF; D gene: NA; V gene: TRBV20-1; clone size: NA; J gene: TRBJ1-2
CDR3 DNA: TGTGCCAGCAGTTTGGGAGTGGGAACGAGCACCGGGGAGCTGTTTTTT; CDR3 protein: CASSLGVGTSTGELFF; D gene: NA; V gene: TRBV5-4; clone size: NA; J gene: TRBJ2-2
CDR3 DNA: TGTGCCAGTAGTATAGCTATCTCCTACGAGCAGTACTTC; CDR3 protein: CASSIAISYEQYF; D gene: NA; V gene: TRBV19; clone size: NA; J gene: TRBJ2-7
CDR3 DNA: TGTGCCAGCAGCCAAGTTGGCGGGAGTTTAGATACGCAGTATTTT; CDR3 protein: CASSQVGGSLDTQYF; D gene: TRBD2; V gene: TRBV14; clone size: once; J gene: TRBJ2-3
CDR3 DNA: TGTGCCAGCAGCCACCCTGGGACAGGGTATTACTACACCTTC; CDR3 protein: CASSHPGTGYYYTF; D gene: TRBD1; V gene: TRBV7-9; clone size: NA; J gene: TRBJ1-2
CDR3 DNA: TGCGCCAGCAGCTTGGCCTCCGAAAACACTGAAGCTTTCTTT; CDR3 protein: CASSLASENTEAFF; D gene: NA; V gene: TRBV5-1; clone size: NA; J gene: TRBJ1-1
CDR3 DNA: TGTGCCATCAGTGAGTCTAGGGAAACTGAAGCTTTCTTT; CDR3 protein: CAISESRETEAFF; D gene: NA; V gene: TRBV10-3; clone size: NA; J gene: TRBJ1-1
CDR3 DNA: TGTGCCAGCTCACCGTCGACGAACACCGGGGAGCTGTTTTTT; CDR3 protein: CASSPSTNTGELFF; D gene: NA; V gene: TRBV18; clone size: NA; J gene: TRBJ2-2
CDR3 DNA: TGCAGTGCTGGGGGAGTTAATGAGCAGTTCTTC; CDR3 protein: CSAGGVNEQFF; D gene: NA; V gene: TRBV20-1; clone size: NA; J gene: TRBJ2-1
CDR3 DNA: TGTGCCAGTAGCCCCACAGGGATCGGACTGTTTTTT; CDR3 protein: CASSPTGIGLFF; D gene: NA; V gene: TRBV19; clone size: NA; J gene: TRBJ1-4